These 6 T cell receptor beta chains share one sample of origin, sequenced in a study of CD8 T cells in ankylosing spondylitis. Study-level results: Characteristic of ankylosing spondylitis blood, it appeared, was a TCR beta motif comprising roughly 8 highly homologous variants.

From the 5' RACE reads, TCRdb called clonotypes with MiXCR, one entry per CDR3 protein. The profile covers 200,000 to 250,000 distinct CDR3 sequences, with 15% to 20% appearing a single time and about 39% taken by the ten largest. Their target antigens are unknown. The sequenced material came from blood, either unsorted or a sorted T cell fraction (not recorded which). These receptors came from a male donor with ankylosing spondylitis.

This clonotype was seen only a few times. V and J are TRBV7-9 and TRBJ2-1, with TRBD1 identical over 8 bases. Germline V lookup: CDR1 SEHNR, CDR2 FQNEAQ (reference sequence). After removal of 3 bases from V and 5 bases from J, the junction contained 9 bases not matched to a gene. The CDR3 length is 16 residues. The CDR3 loop is CASSFRPGQADNEQFF. The DNA for the CDR3 is TGTGCCAGCAGCTTCCGACCGGGACAGGCTGACAATGAGCAGTTCTTC.

The sample holds many counts of this clonotype. This chain uses TRBV4-1 with TRBJ2-7; 10 nucleotides agree with TRBD1. Per the germline V gene, CDR1 is MGHRA and CDR2 is YSYEKL. V trimming: 4 bases; J trimming: 3 bases; junction bases outside the gene matches: 6. The CDR3 is 15 residues long. The CDR3 spells CASSRGTGESYEQYF. The CDR3 coding sequence is TGCGCCAGCAGCCGAGGGACAGGGGAGAGCTACGAGCAGTACTTC.

The chain is built from TRBV9 and TRBJ2-1; 9 nucleotides align to TRBD1. Germline V gene sequence: CDR1 SGDLS, CDR2 YYNGEE. J was trimmed by 6 bases and V by 2 bases; bases with no gene match: 9. There are 16 residues in the CDR3. The CDR3 here is CASSVLPGQGANEQFF. CDR3 coding DNA: TGTGCCAGCAGCGTCCTTCCGGGACAGGGAGCCAATGAGCAGTTCTTC.

Ten or more counts support this clonotype. This chain links TRBV5-1 with TRBJ2-3; either TRBD1 or TRBD2 may supply D (5 bases each). The CDR3 sequence is 13 residues long. V shed 7 bases and J shed 2 bases, with 11 bases lying between them. CDR1 and CDR2 from the germline V gene are SGHRS and YFSETQ. Here the CDR3 DNA reads TGCGCCAGCTCCGGGACCCTCACAGATACGCAGTATTTT. Translating gives CASSGTLTDTQYF.

This clonotype was observed a handful of times. The gene calls are TRBV20-1 and TRBJ2-1, with 7 bases aligning to TRBD2. Losses at the gene ends were 0 bases for V and 2 bases for J; bases not matched to a gene: 7. CDR1 and CDR2 from the germline V gene are DFQATT and SNEGSKA (reference sequence). The CDR3 sequence is 16 residues long. CDR3 nucleotides: TGCAGTGCTAGAGATCTCGGCGGGAGTACCTACAATGAGCAGTTCTTC. This encodes CSARDLGGSTYNEQFF.

There are a few counts of this clonotype. The V call is TRBV29-1, the J call TRBJ2-2; D is ambiguous. The length of the CDR3 is 13 residues. V lost 6 bases and J lost 4, with 12 bases in between. Germline V lookup: CDR1 SQVTM, CDR2 ANQGSEA. This CDR3 reads CSVQTVGTGELFF. The CDR3 DNA reads TGCAGCGTGCAGACCGTGGGCACCGGGGAGCTGTTTTTT.